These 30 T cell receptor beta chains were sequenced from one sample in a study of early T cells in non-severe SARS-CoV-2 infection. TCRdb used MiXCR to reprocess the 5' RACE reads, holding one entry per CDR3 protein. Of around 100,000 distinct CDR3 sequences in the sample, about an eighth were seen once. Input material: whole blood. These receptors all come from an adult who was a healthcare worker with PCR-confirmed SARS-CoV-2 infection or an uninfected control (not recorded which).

The CDR3 region is CASSVSGPGSDIQYF. In nucleotides, the CDR3 is TGTGCCAGCAGCGTTTCAGGACCCGGGAGTGACATTCAGTACTTC. This chain uses TRBV9 with TRBJ2-4, with D possibly TRBD2 on 6 matching bases. This CDR3 is built from 15 residues. Germline-derived CDR1 and CDR2 are SGDLS and YYNGEE. Trimming pared 2 bases from V and 8 bases from J, leaving 17 bases between.

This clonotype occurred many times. The CDR3 region is CASSVGGGNNYEQYF. CDR3 in DNA: TGTGCCAGCAGCGTTGGCGGCGGGAACAACTACGAGCAGTACTTC. The chain couples TRBV9 to TRBJ2-7; TRBD2 is a possible D gene (6 bases). CDR1 is SGDLS, CDR2 YYNGEE, per germline. This CDR3 spans 15 amino acids. Trimming cost V 2 bases and J 3 bases, with 15 bases left between them.

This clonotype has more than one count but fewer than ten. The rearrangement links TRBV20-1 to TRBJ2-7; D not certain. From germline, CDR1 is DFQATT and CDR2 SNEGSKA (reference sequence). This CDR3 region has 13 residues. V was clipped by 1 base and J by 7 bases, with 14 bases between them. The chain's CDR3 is CSARVALVGEQYF. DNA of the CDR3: TGCAGTGCTAGAGTGGCCCTAGTGGGTGAGCAGTACTTC.

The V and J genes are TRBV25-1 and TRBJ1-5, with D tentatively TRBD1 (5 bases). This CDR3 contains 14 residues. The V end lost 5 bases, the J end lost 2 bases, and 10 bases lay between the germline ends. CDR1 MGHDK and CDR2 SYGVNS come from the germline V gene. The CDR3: CASSWGVGNQPQHF. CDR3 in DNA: TGTGCCAGCAGTTGGGGCGTTGGCAATCAGCCCCAGCATTTT.

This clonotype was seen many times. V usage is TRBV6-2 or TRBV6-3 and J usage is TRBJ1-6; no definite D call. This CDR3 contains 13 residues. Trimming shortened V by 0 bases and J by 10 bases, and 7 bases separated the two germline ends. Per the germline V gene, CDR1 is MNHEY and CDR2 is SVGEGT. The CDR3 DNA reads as TGTGCCAGCAGTTACTCGATGGGATCACCCCTCCACTTT. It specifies CASSYSMGSPLHF.

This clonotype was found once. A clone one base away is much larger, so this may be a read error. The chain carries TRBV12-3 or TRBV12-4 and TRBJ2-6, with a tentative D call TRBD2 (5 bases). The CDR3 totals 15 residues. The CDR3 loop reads CASTLAGIIGGVLTF. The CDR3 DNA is TGTGCCAGCACTTTAGCCGGGATCATAGGAGGCGTCCTGACTTTC.

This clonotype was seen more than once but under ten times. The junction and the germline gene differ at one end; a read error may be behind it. CDR3 region: CASTLGPARTDTQYF. Here the CDR3 DNA reads TGTGCCAGCACCTTAGGACCCGCCCGCACAGATACGCAGTATTTT. The chain uses TRBV7-2 and TRBJ2-3; D gene ambiguous. Germline CDR1 reads SGHTA; CDR2 reads FQGNSA. The CDR3 contains 15 residues.

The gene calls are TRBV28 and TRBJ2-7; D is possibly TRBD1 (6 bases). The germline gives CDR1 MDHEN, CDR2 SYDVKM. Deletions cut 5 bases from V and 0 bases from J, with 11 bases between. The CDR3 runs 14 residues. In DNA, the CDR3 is TGTGCCAGCAGTCCACAGGGATTCTCCTACGAGCAGTACTTC. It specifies CASSPQGFSYEQYF.

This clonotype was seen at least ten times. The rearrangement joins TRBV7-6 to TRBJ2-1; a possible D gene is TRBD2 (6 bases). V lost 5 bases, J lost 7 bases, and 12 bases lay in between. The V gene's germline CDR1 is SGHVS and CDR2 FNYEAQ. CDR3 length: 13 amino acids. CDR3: CASSLGGPNEQFF. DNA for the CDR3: TGTGCCAGCAGCCTCGGAGGGCCAAATGAGCAGTTCTTC.

The CDR3 reads CASSQDWSGMATEAFF. DNA for the CDR3: TGCGCCAGCAGCCAAGATTGGTCCGGGATGGCCACTGAAGCTTTCTTT. J is TRBJ1-1 and V is TRBV4-3; D is unresolved. CDR1 and CDR2 from the germline V gene are LGHNA and YSLEER. V shed 0 bases and J shed 4 bases, with 15 bases lying between them. This CDR3 region has 16 residues.

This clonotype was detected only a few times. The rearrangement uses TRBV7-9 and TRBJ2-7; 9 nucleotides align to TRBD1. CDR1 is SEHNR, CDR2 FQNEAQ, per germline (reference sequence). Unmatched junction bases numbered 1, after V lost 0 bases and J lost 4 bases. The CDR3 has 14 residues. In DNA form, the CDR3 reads TGTGCCAGCAGCTTAGCGGACAGGGGATACGAGCAGTACTTC. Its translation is CASSLADRGYEQYF.

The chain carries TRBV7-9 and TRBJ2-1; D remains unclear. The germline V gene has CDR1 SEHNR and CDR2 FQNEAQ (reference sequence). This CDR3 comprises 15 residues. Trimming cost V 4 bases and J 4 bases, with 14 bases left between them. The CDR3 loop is CASSSDGRPYNEQFF. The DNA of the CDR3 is TGTGCCAGCAGCTCTGACGGACGACCGTACAATGAGCAGTTCTTC.

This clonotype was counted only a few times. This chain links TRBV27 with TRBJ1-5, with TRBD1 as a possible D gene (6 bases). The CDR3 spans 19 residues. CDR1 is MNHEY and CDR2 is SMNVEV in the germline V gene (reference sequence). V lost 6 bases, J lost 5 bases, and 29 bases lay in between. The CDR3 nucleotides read TGTGCCAGCAGCCCTCGCGAACTAAGGGGGTTAAATGTGCATCAGCCCCAGCATTTT. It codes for CASSPRELRGLNVHQPQHF.

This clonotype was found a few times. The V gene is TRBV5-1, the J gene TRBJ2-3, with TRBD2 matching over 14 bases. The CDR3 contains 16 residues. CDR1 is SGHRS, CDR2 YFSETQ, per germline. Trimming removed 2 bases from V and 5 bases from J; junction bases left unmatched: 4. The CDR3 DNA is TGCGCCAGCAGCTTCGGGACTAGCGGGAGTGGAGATACGCAGTATTTT. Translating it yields CASSFGTSGSGDTQYF. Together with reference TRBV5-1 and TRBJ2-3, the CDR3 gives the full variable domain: KAGVTQTPRYLIKTRGQQVTLSCSPISGHRSVSWYQQTPGQGLQFLFEYFSETQRNKGNFPGRFSGRQFSNSRSEMNVSTLELGDSALYLCASSFGTSGSGDTQYFGPGTRLTVL.

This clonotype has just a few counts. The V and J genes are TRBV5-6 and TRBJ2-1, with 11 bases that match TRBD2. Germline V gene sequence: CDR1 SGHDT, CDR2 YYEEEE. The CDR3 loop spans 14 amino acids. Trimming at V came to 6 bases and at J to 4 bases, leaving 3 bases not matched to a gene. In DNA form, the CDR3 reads TGTGCCAGCACGACTAGCGGGAAATACAATGAGCAGTTCTTC. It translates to CASTTSGKYNEQFF.

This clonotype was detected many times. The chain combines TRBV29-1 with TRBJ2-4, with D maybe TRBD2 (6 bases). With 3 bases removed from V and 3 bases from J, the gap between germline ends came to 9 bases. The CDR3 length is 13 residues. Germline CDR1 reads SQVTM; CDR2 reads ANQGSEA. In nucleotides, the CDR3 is TGCAGCGTTGAGGGAGGTAACAAAAACATTCAGTACTTC. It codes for CSVEGGNKNIQYF.

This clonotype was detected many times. The CDR3 loop is CSATGLAEGNEQFF. The CDR3 nucleotides are TGCAGTGCTACCGGACTAGCGGAAGGGAATGAGCAGTTCTTC. The chain employs TRBV20-1 and TRBJ2-1; 10 bases align to TRBD2. Germline CDR1 reads DFQATT; CDR2 reads SNEGSKA (reference sequence). The CDR3 totals 14 residues. With V trimmed by 4 bases and J by 7 bases, 7 bases remained unmatched.

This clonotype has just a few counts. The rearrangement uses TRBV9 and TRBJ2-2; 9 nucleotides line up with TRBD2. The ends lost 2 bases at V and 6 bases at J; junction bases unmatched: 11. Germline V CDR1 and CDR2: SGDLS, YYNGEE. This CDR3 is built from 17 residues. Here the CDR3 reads CASSVGLAGLRAGELFF. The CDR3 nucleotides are TGTGCCAGCAGCGTGGGGCTAGCGGGACTAAGGGCCGGGGAGCTGTTTTTT.

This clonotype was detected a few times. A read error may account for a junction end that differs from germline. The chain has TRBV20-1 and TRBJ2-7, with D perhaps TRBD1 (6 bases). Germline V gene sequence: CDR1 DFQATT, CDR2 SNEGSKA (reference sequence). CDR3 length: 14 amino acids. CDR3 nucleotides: TGCAGTGCAAGAGGGGGTGGGAGCTCCTACGAGCAGTACTTC. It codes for CSARGGGSSYEQYF.

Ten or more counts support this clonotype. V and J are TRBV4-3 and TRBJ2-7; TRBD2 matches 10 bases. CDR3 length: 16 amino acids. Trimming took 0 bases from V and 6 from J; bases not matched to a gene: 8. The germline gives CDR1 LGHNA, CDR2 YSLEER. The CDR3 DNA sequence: TGCGCCAGCAGCCAAGACGAGGCTAGCGGGAGCTCCGAGCAGTACTTC. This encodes CASSQDEASGSSEQYF.

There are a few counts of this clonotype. The CDR3: CASTHLVVPDTQYF. In DNA, the CDR3 is TGTGCCAGCACCCACCTTGTCGTCCCAGATACGCAGTATTTT. The J gene is TRBJ2-3, the V gene TRBV27; D remains unclear. CDR3 length equals 14 residues. Germline CDR1 and CDR2: MNHEY and SMNVEV (reference sequence). V was clipped by 7 bases and J by 4 bases, with 15 bases between them.

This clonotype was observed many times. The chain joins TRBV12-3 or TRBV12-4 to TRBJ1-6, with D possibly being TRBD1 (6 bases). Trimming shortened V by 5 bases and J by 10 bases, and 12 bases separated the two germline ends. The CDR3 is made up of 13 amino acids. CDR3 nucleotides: TGTGCCAGCAGTCCAGGGGAAGGCTCACCCCTCCACTTT. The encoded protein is CASSPGEGSPLHF.

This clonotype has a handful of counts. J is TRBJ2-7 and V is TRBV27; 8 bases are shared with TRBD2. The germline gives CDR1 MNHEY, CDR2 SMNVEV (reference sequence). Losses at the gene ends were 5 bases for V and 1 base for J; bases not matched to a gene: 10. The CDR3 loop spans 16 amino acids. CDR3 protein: CASSPSLAGFSYEQYF. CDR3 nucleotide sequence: TGTGCCAGCAGTCCTAGCCTAGCGGGTTTTTCCTACGAGCAGTACTTC.

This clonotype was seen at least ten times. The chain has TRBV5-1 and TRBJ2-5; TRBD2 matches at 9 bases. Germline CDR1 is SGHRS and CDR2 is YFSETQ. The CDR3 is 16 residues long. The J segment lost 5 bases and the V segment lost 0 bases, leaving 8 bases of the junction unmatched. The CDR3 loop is CASSLEGGRAGETQYF. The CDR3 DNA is TGCGCCAGCAGCTTGGAAGGCGGGAGGGCCGGGGAGACCCAGTACTTC.

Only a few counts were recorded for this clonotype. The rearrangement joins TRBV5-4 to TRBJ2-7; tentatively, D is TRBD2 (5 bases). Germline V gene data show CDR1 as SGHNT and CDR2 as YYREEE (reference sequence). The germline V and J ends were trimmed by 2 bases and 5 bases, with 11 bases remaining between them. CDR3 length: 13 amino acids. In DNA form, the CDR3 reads TGTGCCAGCAGCTTCCGGGGAAAGGACGAGCAGTACTTC. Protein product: CASSFRGKDEQYF.

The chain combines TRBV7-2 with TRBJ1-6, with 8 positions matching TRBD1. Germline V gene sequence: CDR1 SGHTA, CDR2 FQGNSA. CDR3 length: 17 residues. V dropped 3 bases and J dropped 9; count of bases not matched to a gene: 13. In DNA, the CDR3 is TGTGCCAGCAGCTTCGAGTCCGGACAGGGCAAAGGTTCACCCCTCCACTTT. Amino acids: CASSFESGQGKGSPLHF.

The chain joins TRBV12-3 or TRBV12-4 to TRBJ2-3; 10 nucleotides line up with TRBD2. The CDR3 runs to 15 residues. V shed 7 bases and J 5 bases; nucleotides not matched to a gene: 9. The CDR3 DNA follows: TGTGCCAGCACTGACAGCGGGAGGGCCGGAGATACGCAGTATTTT. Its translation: CASTDSGRAGDTQYF.

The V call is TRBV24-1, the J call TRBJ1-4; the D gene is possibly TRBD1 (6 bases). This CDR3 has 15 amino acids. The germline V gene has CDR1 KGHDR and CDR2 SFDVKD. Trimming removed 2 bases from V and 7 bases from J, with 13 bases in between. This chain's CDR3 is CATSDSGGAAEKLFF. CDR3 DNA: TGTGCCACCAGTGATTCTGGGGGGGCAGCTGAAAAACTGTTTTTT.

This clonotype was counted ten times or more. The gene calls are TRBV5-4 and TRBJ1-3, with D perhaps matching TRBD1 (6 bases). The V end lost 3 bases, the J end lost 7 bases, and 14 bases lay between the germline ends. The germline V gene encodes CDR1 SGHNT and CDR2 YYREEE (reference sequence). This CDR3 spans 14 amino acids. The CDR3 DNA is TGTGCCAGCAGCTCCGGACCTACAGGGAACACCATATATTTT. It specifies CASSSGPTGNTIYF.

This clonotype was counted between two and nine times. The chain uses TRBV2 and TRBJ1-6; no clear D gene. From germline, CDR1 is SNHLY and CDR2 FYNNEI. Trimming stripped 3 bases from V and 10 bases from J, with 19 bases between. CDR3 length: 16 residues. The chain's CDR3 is CASSEVGRRSASPLHF. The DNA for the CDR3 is TGTGCCAGCAGTGAGGTGGGGAGACGGAGCGCCTCACCCCTCCACTTT.